The sequence of this T cell receptor beta chain was determined in a study of T cell changes during pregnancy in multiple sclerosis. Sequencing was performed with immunoSEQ multiplex PCR; in TCRdb, only in-frame clones are kept and a portion is missing. This table holds about 50,000 clones, over 80% found once. The sample here was CD4+ T cells from peripheral blood mononuclear cells, taken in the third trimester of pregnancy. The receptor's source is a female donor with multiple sclerosis, enrolled in a pregnancy study.

The CDR3 reads CASSKTGERNQPQHF. The DNA of the CDR3 is TGTGCCAGCAGCAAGACAGGGGAACGCAATCAGCCCCAGCATTTT. The genes are TRBV7-2 and TRBJ1-5; 8 bases are shared with TRBD1. CDR3 length: 15 amino acids. The J segment lost 2 bases and the V segment lost 5 bases, leaving 5 bases of the junction unmatched. Germline V gene sequence: CDR1 SGHTA, CDR2 FQGNSA.